Listed below are T cell receptor beta chains from one sample, sequenced in a study of TIL therapy for anti-PD-1-resistant metastatic lung cancer. Sequencing used immunoSEQ multiplex PCR; TCRdb keeps in-frame clones, though not all of them. The sample lists tens of thousands of clones, around three quarters occurring once. Sequenced here: blood, sampled at baseline. The source of these receptors is a man between 65 and 80 years old with non-small cell lung cancer. Each CDR3 is given with its conserved first and last residue. The order of the fields is clone size, J gene, V gene, D gene, CDR3 protein, CDR3 DNA. A D gene is named only where the DNA matches it firmly. Clone sizes are given selectively: once, few, many, or a class where the clone is expanded.

>few|TRBJ2-7|TRBV5-4|TRBD1
CASSLGWTGLQEQYF
TGTGCCAGCAGCTTGGGATGGACAGGACTTCAGGAGCAGTACTTC
>.|TRBJ2-7|TRBV9|TRBD2
CASSSGLAGVRYEQYF
TGTGCCAGCAGCTCCGGACTAGCGGGAGTTCGCTACGAGCAGTACTTC
>few|TRBJ1-1|TRBV28|TRBD1
CASSQRDRYPEAFF
TGTGCCAGCAGTCAACGGGACAGGTACCCTGAAGCTTTCTTT
>few|TRBJ2-1|TRBV5-4|TRBD1
CASSRGTGGGNYNEQFF
TGTGCCAGCAGCAGGGGGACAGGGGGCGGTAACTACAATGAGCAGTTCTTC
>.|TRBJ2-5|TRBV10-1|TRBD2
CASSRGLGVAGTQYF
TGCGCCAGCAGTAGGGGACTAGGGGTAGCTGGAACCCAGTACTTC
>once|TRBJ2-5|TRBV7-8|.
CASSLGARGQETQYF
TGTGCCAGCAGCTTAGGAGCCAGGGGTCAAGAGACCCAGTACTTC
>.|TRBJ2-7|TRBV6-1|.
CASSLSGSLYEQYF
TGTGCCAGCAGTCTTTCCGGATCCCTCTACGAGCAGTACTTC
>.|TRBJ2-1|TRBV5-1|.
CASSSDQRGSSYNEQFF
TGCGCCAGCAGCTCGGATCAACGTGGCTCCTCCTACAATGAGCAGTTCTTC
>.|TRBJ2-7|TRBV7-6|TRBD1
CASELDRGIGEQYF
TGTGCCAGCGAGTTAGACAGGGGGATAGGGGAGCAGTACTTC
>.|TRBJ1-5|TRBV18|TRBD1
CASSPKSGTGGVQPQHF
TGTGCCAGCTCACCAAAATCCGGGACAGGGGGCGTTCAGCCCCAGCATTTT
>few|TRBJ2-2|TRBV10-1|.
CASSETPNTGELFF
TGCGCCAGCAGTGAAACACCGAACACCGGGGAGCTGTTTTTT
>.|TRBJ2-3|TRBV30|TRBD2
CAWSVGASGRTDTQYF
TGTGCCTGGAGTGTAGGGGCGAGCGGGAGAACAGATACGCAGTATTTT
>.|TRBJ2-3|TRBV30|TRBD2
CAWSPMGREGLDTQYF
TGTGCCTGGAGCCCCATGGGGCGGGAGGGCCTAGATACGCAGTATTTT
>.|TRBJ1-1|TRBV5-4|.
CASSLVGRSNTEAFF
TGTGCCAGCAGCTTGGTAGGTAGGTCGAACACTGAAGCTTTCTTT
>.|TRBJ2-1|TRBV5-1|TRBD1
CASSLPTGQNEQFF
TGCGCCAGCAGCTTACCGACAGGGCAAAATGAGCAGTTCTTC
>.|TRBJ2-2|TRBV5-1|TRBD2
CASSSLAGGNTGELFF
TGCGCCAGCAGCTCCCTAGCGGGAGGGAACACCGGGGAGCTGTTTTTT
>.|TRBJ2-5|TRBV28|.
CASSLDRRGETQYF
TGTGCCAGCAGTTTAGACAGGAGAGGAGAGACCCAGTACTTC
>.|TRBJ1-5|TRBV28|TRBD1
CASRTARQGGLNSNQPQHF
TGTGCCAGCAGGACCGCAAGACAGGGGGGGCTCAATAGCAATCAGCCCCAGCATTTT
>.|TRBJ1-2|TRBV6-6|.
CASSYIRGMEGYTF
TGTGCCAGCAGTTACATTAGGGGAATGGAGGGCTACACCTTC
>.|TRBJ2-7|TRBV4-3|.
CASSQGAFGGSYEQYF
TGCGCCAGCAGCCAGGGGGCATTCGGCGGGAGCTACGAGCAGTACTTC
>.|TRBJ2-7|TRBV28|TRBD2
CASTSGLSYEQYF
TGTGCCTCGACTAGCGGACTCTCCTACGAGCAGTACTTC
>.|TRBJ1-5|TRBV7-9|.
CASSFKGNQPQHF
TGTGCCAGCAGCTTCAAGGGCAATCAGCCCCAGCATTTT
>.|TRBJ2-7|TRBV6-4|TRBD1
CASSFNRGDEQYF
TGTGCCAGCAGTTTCAACAGGGGTGACGAGCAGTACTTC
>.|TRBJ2-7|TRBV6-6|.
CASSYSRTLYEQYF
TGTGCCAGCAGTTACTCGAGGACACTATACGAGCAGTACTTC
>.|TRBJ2-2|TRBV15|.
CATSKGPSGELFF
TGTGCCACCAGCAAGGGGCCTTCCGGGGAGCTGTTTTTT
>few|TRBJ2-2|TRBV7-9|.
CASRFSGTNTGELFF
TGTGCCAGCAGATTTAGTGGGACGAACACCGGGGAGCTGTTTTTT
>.|TRBJ2-3|TRBV11-2|.
CASSLGRGRTGTQYF
TGTGCCAGCAGCTTAGGACGTGGGAGAACGGGTACGCAGTATTTT
>.|TRBJ1-1|TRBV5-4|.
CASSLSGTGTEAFF
TGTGCCAGCAGCTTGAGCGGGACGGGAACTGAAGCTTTCTTT
>once|TRBJ1-5|TRBV5-1|.
CAGSEQENQPQHF
TGCGCCGGCAGCGAACAGGAGAATCAGCCCCAGCATTTT
>.|TRBJ1-4|TRBV5-1|.
CASSKLGGTEKLFF
TGCGCCAGCAGCAAACTGGGGGGAACTGAAAAACTGTTTTTT
>.|TRBJ2-1|TRBV7-9|.
CASSLANEQFF
TGTGCCAGCAGCTTGGCCAATGAGCAGTTCTTC
>.|TRBJ2-7|TRBV28|.
CASSSGSRRSEQYF
TGTGCCAGCAGTTCGGGGTCCAGGCGGTCCGAGCAGTACTTC
>.|TRBJ2-7|TRBV19|.
CASSIEGAGADEQYF
TGTGCCAGTAGTATAGAAGGAGCAGGGGCGGACGAGCAGTACTTC
>once|TRBJ2-2|TRBV7-9|TRBD1
CASSPGDRSTGELFF
TGTGCCAGCAGCCCGGGGGACAGGAGCACCGGGGAGCTGTTTTTT
>.|TRBJ2-5|TRBV5-1|.
CASSLGAEETQYF
TGCGCCAGCAGCTTGGGGGCAGAAGAGACCCAGTACTTC
>.|TRBJ2-3|TRBV15|.
CATSRVLAVSTDTQYF
TGTGCCACCAGCAGAGTCCTGGCGGTTAGCACAGATACGCAGTATTTT
>.|TRBJ2-7|TRBV10-3|TRBD2
CAISAVSAGVFYEQYF
TGTGCCATCAGTGCCGTCTCGGCGGGAGTCTTCTACGAGCAGTACTTC
>.|TRBJ2-1|TRBV6-5|.
CASSPSRGYEQFF
TGTGCCAGCAGTCCTAGCCGTGGCTATGAGCAGTTCTTC
>.|TRBJ2-5|TRBV15|.
CATSRVPGGTHETQYF
TGTGCCACCAGCAGAGTACCTGGGGGGACTCACGAGACCCAGTACTTC
>.|TRBJ2-5|TRBV7-6|TRBD2
CASSGPGLAHPGETQYF
TGTGCCAGCAGCGGCCCGGGACTAGCACATCCAGGAGAGACCCAGTACTTC
>.|TRBJ2-1|TRBV28|.
CASSKGQVSYNEQFF
TGTGCCAGCAGTAAGGGGCAGGTCTCCTACAATGAGCAGTTCTTC
>.|TRBJ1-2|TRBV5-1|TRBD1
CASSLATGGFGYTF
TGCGCCAGCAGCTTGGCCACAGGGGGCTTTGGCTACACCTTC
>.|TRBJ2-1|TRBV14|TRBD2
CASSGASGITYNEQFF
TGTGCCAGCAGCGGAGCTAGCGGGATCACCTACAATGAGCAGTTCTTC
>.|TRBJ1-6|TRBV30|TRBD1
CAWRLDRAPNSPLHF
TGTGCCTGGAGACTGGACAGGGCTCCGAATTCACCCCTCCACTTT
>.|TRBJ2-2|TRBV28|.
CASGTGALPNTGELFF
TGTGCCAGCGGCACTGGGGCCCTACCGAACACCGGGGAGCTGTTTTTT
>.|TRBJ2-3|TRBV5-6|TRBD2
CASSQTSVGFSTDTQYF
TGTGCCAGCAGCCAAACTAGCGTGGGGTTTAGCACAGATACGCAGTATTTT
>.|TRBJ2-2|TRBV4-3|.
CASSQEGQGSRELFF
TGCGCCAGCAGCCAAGAAGGCCAGGGGTCTCGGGAGCTGTTTTTT
>.|TRBJ2-4|TRBV7-2|.
CASSLGIVAKNIQYF
TGTGCCAGCAGCTTAGGAATTGTAGCCAAAAACATTCAGTACTTC
>.|TRBJ2-7|TRBV28|.
CASSLTAYEQYF
TGTGCCAGCAGTCTCACAGCCTACGAGCAGTACTTC
>.|TRBJ2-6|TRBV5-1|.
CASSFYPGRSSGANVLTF
TGCGCCAGCAGCTTCTACCCGGGACGGAGCTCTGGGGCCAACGTCCTGACTTTC
>.|TRBJ2-5|TRBV18|TRBD1
CASSPGTGGQETQYF
TGTGCCAGCTCACCCGGGACAGGGGGCCAAGAGACCCAGTACTTC
>.|TRBJ2-3|TRBV11-2|.
CASSFPVGGAVVKDTQYF
TGTGCCAGCAGCTTCCCCGTAGGAGGCGCAGTGGTGAAAGATACGCAGTATTTT
>.|TRBJ2-7|TRBV28|TRBD1
CASSRQDREWEQYF
TGTGCCAGCAGCCGCCAGGACAGGGAATGGGAGCAGTACTTC
>.|TRBJ2-1|TRBV28|.
CASNGRFIYNEQFF
TGTGCCAGCAATGGGCGGTTCATCTACAATGAGCAGTTCTTC
>.|TRBJ1-5|TRBV5-4|.
CASPPNPNSNQPQHF
TGTGCCAGCCCCCCTAACCCGAACAGCAATCAGCCCCAGCATTTT
>.|TRBJ2-7|TRBV7-9|.
CASSLMRPYEQYF
TGTGCCAGCAGCTTGATGCGCCCCTACGAGCAGTACTTC
>few|TRBJ2-7|TRBV4-2|.
CASSRVGAYEQYF
TGTGCCAGCAGCCGGGTGGGGGCCTACGAGCAGTACTTC